Listed below are T cell receptor beta chains from one sample, sequenced in a study of cytomegalovirus exposure and HLA in healthy donors. TCRdb's table, derived via immunoSEQ multiplex PCR, lists solely in-frame clones and lacks some. The data show 150,000 to 200,000 clones, 75% to 85% seen once. Sequencing input: PBMCs. The receptors derive from a woman aged 50 to 65 in good health and CMV-seropositive. Both conserved end residues are part of each CDR3. D genes are given only for firm matches. Not every row has a clone size; where given, it reads once, few, many or a size class.

D gene: -; V gene: TRBV18; J gene: TRBJ2-1; clone size: -; CDR3 DNA: TGTGCCAGCTCACCACCTTCAGGGTGGGATGAGCAGTTCTTC; CDR3 protein: CASSPPSGWDEQFF
D gene: -; V gene: TRBV9; J gene: TRBJ1-2; clone size: -; CDR3 DNA: TGTGCCAGCAGCACTCCCGGGAGCTCAAACTATGGCTACACCTTC; CDR3 protein: CASSTPGSSNYGYTF
D gene: TRBD2; V gene: TRBV7-8; J gene: TRBJ2-3; clone size: -; CDR3 DNA: TGTGCCAGCAGCTTAGCGCGTAGCGGGGGGCGCACAGATACGCAGTATTTT; CDR3 protein: CASSLARSGGRTDTQYF
D gene: -; V gene: TRBV11-2; J gene: TRBJ2-3; clone size: -; CDR3 DNA: TGTGCCAGCAGCTTAGCCCGGACGCAGTATTTT; CDR3 protein: CASSLARTQYF
D gene: -; V gene: TRBV6-1; J gene: TRBJ2-4; clone size: -; CDR3 DNA: TGTGCCAGCAGTGGGACAGCAGTTAAAAACATTCAGTACTTC; CDR3 protein: CASSGTAVKNIQYF
D gene: TRBD2; V gene: TRBV15; J gene: TRBJ2-5; clone size: few; CDR3 DNA: TGTGCCACCAGCAGAGCGGGAGGGATTGGAGAGACCCAGTACTTC; CDR3 protein: CATSRAGGIGETQYF
D gene: -; V gene: TRBV7-9; J gene: TRBJ1-3; clone size: few; CDR3 DNA: TGTGCCAGCAGCTCACGGGGGGTCCGGTCCTCCCTCTCTGGAAACACCATATATTTT; CDR3 protein: CASSSRGVRSSLSGNTIYF
D gene: TRBD1; V gene: TRBV4-2; J gene: TRBJ1-5; clone size: -; CDR3 DNA: TGTGCCAGCAGCCAAGTCCCGGGACAGGGGGGAGGGGGCAATCAGCCCCAGCATTTT; CDR3 protein: CASSQVPGQGGGGNQPQHF
D gene: TRBD2; V gene: TRBV7-8; J gene: TRBJ2-1; clone size: -; CDR3 DNA: TGTGCCAGCAGCTTAGGCGGATTAGCGGGGGATGAGCAGTTCTTC; CDR3 protein: CASSLGGLAGDEQFF
D gene: -; V gene: TRBV7-9; J gene: TRBJ1-4; clone size: -; CDR3 DNA: TGTGCCAGCAGCTTAGTGGCAGGGGAATTTTATGAAAAACTGTTTTTT; CDR3 protein: CASSLVAGEFYEKLFF
D gene: -; V gene: TRBV5-1; J gene: TRBJ1-1; clone size: -; CDR3 DNA: TGCGCCAGCAGCTTGAGAGCGGACCGATCTGAAGCTTTCTTT; CDR3 protein: CASSLRADRSEAFF
D gene: TRBD1; V gene: TRBV18; J gene: TRBJ1-2; clone size: -; CDR3 DNA: TGTGCCAGCTCACCAGTAGGGGGCGATGGCTACACCTTC; CDR3 protein: CASSPVGGDGYTF
D gene: TRBD1; V gene: TRBV5-4; J gene: TRBJ1-6; clone size: -; CDR3 DNA: TGTGCCAGCAGCCCCGCCATAGGGGGCAATTCACCCCTCCACTTT; CDR3 protein: CASSPAIGGNSPLHF
D gene: -; V gene: TRBV15; J gene: TRBJ1-2; clone size: -; CDR3 DNA: TGTGCCACCAGCAGAGGGGGAGTGGCTAACTATGGCTACACCTTC; CDR3 protein: CATSRGGVANYGYTF
D gene: -; V gene: TRBV30; J gene: TRBJ1-1; clone size: -; CDR3 DNA: TGTGCCTGGACCACTTACCTTCAGAACACTGAAGCTTTCTTT; CDR3 protein: CAWTTYLQNTEAFF
D gene: -; V gene: TRBV5-1; J gene: TRBJ1-5; clone size: -; CDR3 DNA: TGCGCCAGCAGCAGCCATGGAGGGGATCAGCCCCAGCATTTT; CDR3 protein: CASSSHGGDQPQHF
D gene: TRBD1; V gene: TRBV4-1; J gene: TRBJ2-3; clone size: -; CDR3 DNA: TGCGCCAGCAGCCAGAGCAGGGGGAAGAAAGATACGCAGTATTTT; CDR3 protein: CASSQSRGKKDTQYF
D gene: -; V gene: TRBV5-1; J gene: TRBJ2-5; clone size: -; CDR3 DNA: TGCGCCAGCAATCCATGGGCCAGGCCAAGCCAAGAGACCCAGTACTTC; CDR3 protein: CASNPWARPSQETQYF
D gene: -; V gene: TRBV4-1; J gene: TRBJ1-2; clone size: -; CDR3 DNA: TGCGCCAGCAGCCAAGAGAGGCTCGGGGGTGACTATGGCTACACCTTC; CDR3 protein: CASSQERLGGDYGYTF
D gene: -; V gene: TRBV15; J gene: TRBJ2-7; clone size: -; CDR3 DNA: TGTGCCACCAGCAGAGACAGGGCGACCAACTACGAGCAGTACTTC; CDR3 protein: CATSRDRATNYEQYF
D gene: TRBD2; V gene: TRBV25-1; J gene: TRBJ2-1; clone size: few; CDR3 DNA: TGTGCCAGCAGTGAAAATTTAGCGGGATACAATGAGCAGTTCTTC; CDR3 protein: CASSENLAGYNEQFF
D gene: -; V gene: TRBV11-2; J gene: TRBJ1-5; clone size: -; CDR3 DNA: TGTGCCAGCAGCTTAAACGGGGTAGACAATCAGCCCCAGCATTTT; CDR3 protein: CASSLNGVDNQPQHF
D gene: TRBD2; V gene: TRBV5-1; J gene: TRBJ2-7; clone size: few; CDR3 DNA: TGCGCCAGCAGCGAGGCGGGAGTGGGCTACGAGCAGTACTTC; CDR3 protein: CASSEAGVGYEQYF
D gene: TRBD2; V gene: TRBV4-2; J gene: TRBJ2-3; clone size: few; CDR3 DNA: TGTGCCAGCAGCCAAGGTCGGAGTGGGCGGGGGACTAGAACAGATACGCAGTATTTT; CDR3 protein: CASSQGRSGRGTRTDTQYF
D gene: -; V gene: TRBV9; J gene: TRBJ2-7; clone size: -; CDR3 DNA: TGTGCCAGCAGCGCGCAATCCGGGTCCTGGATCGACGAGCAGTACTTC; CDR3 protein: CASSAQSGSWIDEQYF
D gene: -; V gene: TRBV6-5; J gene: TRBJ2-7; clone size: -; CDR3 DNA: TGTGCCAGCAGTTACGGACAGAGGAGCTCCTACGAGCAGTACTTC; CDR3 protein: CASSYGQRSSYEQYF
D gene: TRBD1; V gene: TRBV27; J gene: TRBJ1-1; clone size: -; CDR3 DNA: TGTGCCAGCAGTCCCACAGGGGGCGCCGGGAACACTGAAGCTTTCTTT; CDR3 protein: CASSPTGGAGNTEAFF
D gene: TRBD2; V gene: TRBV15; J gene: TRBJ2-5; clone size: -; CDR3 DNA: TGTGCCACCAGCAGAGATTCAGTACTAGCGGGCCAAGAGACCCAGTACTTC; CDR3 protein: CATSRDSVLAGQETQYF
D gene: -; V gene: TRBV6-5; J gene: TRBJ1-2; clone size: few; CDR3 DNA: TGTGCCAGCAGTTCCCCGGCGGGCGGGGGCTACACCTTC; CDR3 protein: CASSSPAGGGYTF
D gene: TRBD1; V gene: TRBV7-9; J gene: TRBJ1-5; clone size: -; CDR3 DNA: TGTGCCAGCAGCCCTGGACAGGGGTCTCAGCCCCAGCATTTT; CDR3 protein: CASSPGQGSQPQHF
D gene: TRBD1; V gene: TRBV20-1; J gene: TRBJ2-5; clone size: once; CDR3 DNA: TGCAGTGCGGGACAGAAAGAGACCCAGTACTTC; CDR3 protein: CSAGQKETQYF
D gene: -; V gene: TRBV5-1; J gene: TRBJ2-7; clone size: -; CDR3 DNA: TGCGCCAGCAGCCCCCAGGGCGGGGCCTCCTACGAGCAGTACTTC; CDR3 protein: CASSPQGGASYEQYF
D gene: -; V gene: TRBV30; J gene: TRBJ2-3; clone size: -; CDR3 DNA: TGTGCCTGGATGGCCGTGGATACGCAGTATTTT; CDR3 protein: CAWMAVDTQYF
D gene: TRBD1; V gene: TRBV9; J gene: TRBJ1-1; clone size: -; CDR3 DNA: TGTGCCAGCAGCGCGGGACAGGGGAACACTGAAGCTTTCTTT; CDR3 protein: CASSAGQGNTEAFF
D gene: TRBD2; V gene: TRBV6-5; J gene: TRBJ2-7; clone size: few; CDR3 DNA: TGTGCCAGCAGTTACTCGAGGGGACTAGCGAGGTACTTC; CDR3 protein: CASSYSRGLARYF
D gene: TRBD2; V gene: TRBV7-9; J gene: TRBJ2-7; clone size: -; CDR3 DNA: TGTGCCAGCAGCAGACTAGCGGGGGGCTACGAGCAGTACTTC; CDR3 protein: CASSRLAGGYEQYF
D gene: -; V gene: TRBV6-1; J gene: TRBJ1-2; clone size: -; CDR3 DNA: TGTGCCAGCAGTGAAACAGATAACTATGGCTACACCTTC; CDR3 protein: CASSETDNYGYTF
D gene: -; V gene: TRBV7-9; J gene: TRBJ2-2; clone size: -; CDR3 DNA: TGTGCCAGCAGCCCCCCAGAGGAAACAGGGAACACCGGGGAGCTGTTTTTT; CDR3 protein: CASSPPEETGNTGELFF
D gene: -; V gene: TRBV4-1; J gene: TRBJ1-5; clone size: -; CDR3 DNA: TGCGCCAGCAGCCTGCTAACGACAGGAAAAAGCAATCAGCCCCAGCATTTT; CDR3 protein: CASSLLTTGKSNQPQHF
D gene: -; V gene: TRBV4-1; J gene: TRBJ1-6; clone size: -; CDR3 DNA: TGCGCCAGCAGCCAAGGGGTAGCCAATTCACCCCTCCACTTT; CDR3 protein: CASSQGVANSPLHF
D gene: TRBD2; V gene: TRBV29-1; J gene: TRBJ2-5; clone size: -; CDR3 DNA: TGCAGCGGGCGGGGGGGTACGGAGACCCAGTACTTC; CDR3 protein: CSGRGGTETQYF
D gene: -; V gene: TRBV18; J gene: TRBJ1-1; clone size: -; CDR3 DNA: TGTGCCAGCTCACCAACCGGGGGGAACACTGAAGCTTTCTTT; CDR3 protein: CASSPTGGNTEAFF
D gene: -; V gene: TRBV6-5; J gene: TRBJ2-3; clone size: -; CDR3 DNA: TGTGCCAGCAGTTACGAGGGGGTAGGATCAGATACGCAGTATTTT; CDR3 protein: CASSYEGVGSDTQYF
D gene: -; V gene: TRBV5-1; J gene: TRBJ2-1; clone size: -; CDR3 DNA: TGCGCCAGCAGCTTGGACTTCGATGAGCAGTTCTTC; CDR3 protein: CASSLDFDEQFF
D gene: -; V gene: TRBV5-4; J gene: TRBJ1-1; clone size: -; CDR3 DNA: TGTGCCAGCCCCTCTGTAGAGGGTGTCCCCCTTTTGAACACTGAAGCTTTCTTT; CDR3 protein: CASPSVEGVPLLNTEAFF